Listed here are 18 T cell receptor beta chains from one sample, sequenced in a study of vaccination and CD4 T cells after COVID-19. Which antigens these TCRs recognize remains unknown. Treatment reported: approximately nine-day PBMC culture with coronavirus spike peptide pools or control peptides (ViraFEST assay). CD4+ T cells of the unexposed donor were collected before the COVID-19 pandemic (2011-2018). CD4+ T cells that had been cultured provided DNA sequenced with the Oncomine TCR Beta short-read assay. MiXCR, run by TCRdb on the PCR reads, gives a single entry per CDR3 protein. Of 8,000 to 9,500 distinct CDR3 sequences listed, 45% were seen once; the top ten hold approximately 10%. The specimen was CD4+ T cells from blood, cultured in vitro. These receptors all stem from a human donor in good health.

The rearrangement uses TRBV27 and TRBJ1-1; 12 bases match TRBD1. Trimming removed 6 bases from V and 3 bases from J; junction bases left unmatched: 23. Germline CDR1 MNHEY, CDR2 SMNVEV (reference sequence). The length of the CDR3 is 21 residues. CDR3 nucleotide sequence: TGTGCCAGCAGCGGGCCGATATCTGGGACAGGGGGCTTATTTTGGTACACTGAAGCTTTCTTT. Translated: CASSGPISGTGGLFWYTEAFF.

The V and J genes are TRBV20-1 and TRBJ2-3; maybe TRBD1 (5 bases). Trimming took 1 base from V and 2 from J, leaving 10 bases between them. CDR1 DFQATT and CDR2 SNEGSKA come from the germline V gene (reference sequence). The CDR3 sequence is 14 residues long. This CDR3 is CSARGQGLTDTQYF. The CDR3 DNA follows: TGCAGTGCTAGAGGGCAGGGCCTCACAGATACGCAGTATTTT.

This clonotype was counted between two and nine times. The chain is built from TRBV10-1 and TRBJ2-3; 13 bases map to TRBD2. The CDR3 totals 18 residues. V shed 2 bases, J shed 1 base, and the junction held 6 bases outside the gene matches. Germline CDR1 reads WNHNN; CDR2 reads SYGVQD (reference sequence). CDR3 region: CASSEIHGLAGGTDTQYF. The CDR3 bases are TGCGCCAGCAGTGAGATCCACGGACTAGCGGGGGGCACAGATACGCAGTATTTT.

The chain uses TRBV6-1 and TRBJ1-5, with D possibly matching TRBD1 (6 bases). The ends were cut back, 8 bases at V and 2 bases at J, with 19 bases in the middle. CDR3 length: 16 residues. CDR1 and CDR2 from the germline V gene are MNHNS and SASEGT. The CDR3 region has the DNA TGTGCCAGCCGAAGGGCGGGGGCGCAAGGCAATCAGCCCCAGCATTTT. The encoded protein is CASRRAGAQGNQPQHF.

The sample holds a few counts of this clonotype. V is TRBV7-9 and J is TRBJ1-1; D not resolved. CDR3 length: 13 amino acids. The V gene lost 3 bases and the J gene lost 3 bases, with 8 bases spanning the gap. Germline CDR1 is SEHNR and CDR2 is FQNEAQ (reference sequence). CDR3: CASSFSGDTEAFF. In DNA, the CDR3 is TGTGCCAGCAGCTTCTCCGGTGACACTGAAGCTTTCTTT.

The chain carries TRBV30 and TRBJ1-2; D is unresolved. The length of the CDR3 is 13 residues. The germline V gene has CDR1 GTSNPN and CDR2 SVGIG (reference sequence). V gave up 3 bases and J gave up 4 bases, with 12 bases separating them. As DNA, the CDR3 is TGTGCCTGGAGATCGCAGACGATCTATGGCTACACCTTC. Translated, it gives CAWRSQTIYGYTF.

V is TRBV7-2 and J is TRBJ2-5; weak D call: TRBD2 (5 bases). CDR1 SGHTA and CDR2 FQGNSA come from the germline V gene. The length of the CDR3 is 15 residues. The V and J ends lost 4 bases and 2 bases respectively, with 14 bases between them. As DNA, the CDR3 is TGTGCCAGCAGCTCCAGCGGACCTAGTCAAGAGACCCAGTACTTC. It translates to CASSSSGPSQETQYF.

This chain joins TRBV30 and TRBJ2-5; tentative D call: TRBD2 (7 bases). The V gene lost 3 bases and the J gene lost 4 bases, with 15 bases spanning the gap. The CDR3 spans 14 residues. CDR1 GTSNPN and CDR2 SVGIG come from the germline V gene (reference sequence). The CDR3 reads CAWSGGGEGETQYF. CDR3 nucleotides: TGTGCCTGGAGCGGAGGGGGGGAGGGAGAGACCCAGTACTTC.

The chain uses TRBV20-1 and TRBJ2-5; 7 bases line up with TRBD2. V shed 6 bases and J 3 bases; nucleotides not matched to a gene: 10. The CDR3 loop spans 14 amino acids. Per the germline V gene, CDR1 is DFQATT and CDR2 is SNEGSKA (reference sequence). Here the CDR3 DNA reads TGCAGTGCCCCGCGGGAGATGAGAAAAGAGACCCAGTACTTC. Residues: CSAPREMRKETQYF.

The V and J genes are TRBV7-2 and TRBJ1-2; the match to TRBD1 covers 8 bases. The CDR3 spans 13 residues. Germline CDR1 is SGHTA and CDR2 is FQGNSA. J was trimmed by 5 bases and V by 5 bases; bases with no gene match: 4. CDR3 nucleotide sequence: TGTGCCAGCAGCCCGACAGGGGAGTATGGCTACACCTTC. This encodes CASSPTGEYGYTF.

This clonotype was counted only a few times. The chain has TRBV11-2 and TRBJ2-6; D perhaps matches TRBD1 (5 bases). V was shortened by 5 bases and J by 1 base, with 12 bases between the two germline ends. This CDR3 comprises 16 residues. CDR1 SGHAT and CDR2 FQNNGV come from the germline V gene. The DNA of the CDR3 is TGTGCCAGCAGCCCGATGGACAAGTCTGGGGCCAACGTCCTGACTTTC. The encoded protein is CASSPMDKSGANVLTF.

J is TRBJ2-2 and V is TRBV15; 7 bases align to TRBD1. After removal of 3 bases from V and 3 bases from J, the junction contained 7 bases not matched to a gene. CDR1 and CDR2 (germline): LNHNV, YYDKDF (reference sequence). The CDR3 sequence is 16 residues long. The CDR3 region is CATSSPQGLYTGELFF. CDR3 in DNA: TGTGCCACCAGCAGTCCACAGGGGCTCTACACCGGGGAGCTGTTTTTT.

In this sample, this clonotype turned up a few times. V usage is TRBV20-1 and J usage is TRBJ2-5; TRBD2 is a possible D gene (6 bases). The CDR3 runs to 14 residues. Between the trimmed V and J ends, which lost 6 bases and 4 bases, there was a span of 18 bases. The germline V gene encodes CDR1 DFQATT and CDR2 SNEGSKA (reference sequence). The CDR3 coding sequence is TGCAGTGCCGAACTGGGGGGTTTAGGAGAGACCCAGTACTTC. It encodes CSAELGGLGETQYF.

Only a few counts were recorded for this clonotype. V usage is TRBV6-4 and J usage is TRBJ2-2; TRBD1 matches at 7 bases. This CDR3 contains 14 residues. CDR1 is MRHNA, CDR2 SNTAGT, per germline. The V segment lost 2 bases and the J segment 4 bases; nucleotides outside the gene matches: 1. CDR3 nucleotides: TGTGCCAGCAGTGACCGGGACAGCACCGGGGAGCTGTTTTTT. Translating gives CASSDRDSTGELFF.

This clonotype turned up a few times. This chain joins TRBV6-5 and TRBJ2-5; D is unclear. V dropped 3 bases and J dropped 2 bases, with 4 bases sitting between them. In germline, CDR1 is MNHEY, CDR2 SVGAGI. The CDR3 spans 12 residues. This CDR3 reads CASSYRQETQYF. The CDR3 bases are TGTGCCAGCAGTTATCGACAAGAGACCCAGTACTTC.

The chain carries TRBV7-8 and TRBJ2-2; TRBD1 matches 9 bases. CDR1 and CDR2 (germline): SGHVS, FQNEAQ. The CDR3 covers 17 residues. The V gene end was trimmed by 5 bases and the J gene end by 4 bases; junction bases not matched to a gene: 11. As DNA, the CDR3 is TGTGCCAGCAGCCCGCACCGCCGACAGGGGGGCACCGGGGAGCTGTTTTTT. This encodes CASSPHRRQGGTGELFF.

The chain uses TRBV6-5 and TRBJ2-2; no firm D call. With 1 base removed from V and 3 bases from J, the gap between germline ends came to 6 bases. The CDR3 is 14 residues long. CDR1 MNHEY and CDR2 SVGAGI come from the germline V gene. The CDR3 coding sequence is TGTGCCAGCAGTTACTTCTCCTACACCGGGGAGCTGTTTTTT. This translates into CASSYFSYTGELFF.

This clonotype was counted between two and nine times. V and J are TRBV24-1 and TRBJ2-2; 8 bases map to TRBD1. Germline V gene lookup returns CDR1 KGHDR and CDR2 SFDVKD. The ends lost 4 bases at V and 4 bases at J; junction bases unmatched: 4. The CDR3 has 15 amino acids. Written as DNA, the CDR3 is TGTGCCACCAGTGACCCGGGACAGGCCACCGGGGAGCTGTTTTTT. It encodes CATSDPGQATGELFF.